Presented here are 14 T cell receptor beta chains from one specimen sequenced in a study of monozygotic twins with inflammatory bowel disease. TCRdb re-called the 5' RACE reads and catalogs CDR3 proteins one per entry, DNA excluded. This repertoire comprises around 230,000 distinct CDR3 sequences; its ten largest clones make up around 1.5%. Material for sequencing was blood. The receptor source for this set is a human donor with ulcerative colitis or Crohn's disease, or a healthy co-twin of an affected twin (not recorded which).

The chain combines TRBV6-1 with TRBJ2-1. The length of the CDR3 is 16 residues. Germline V CDR1 and CDR2: MNHNS, SASEGT. CDR3 residues: CASRLQHRSSYNEQFF.

The V call is TRBV7-9, the J call TRBJ2-5; TCRdb gives TRBD1 as the D gene, but with no DNA this cannot be confirmed. CDR3 length: 15 residues. Germline V gives CDR1 SEHNR, CDR2 FQNEAQ (reference sequence). CDR3 protein: CASSLAWGRIETQYF.

The rearrangement joins TRBV12-3 or TRBV12-4 to TRBJ1-6. The CDR3 has 13 amino acids. The CDR3: CASNRRGDSPLHF.

The rearrangement uses TRBV20-1 and TRBJ2-7; the D call from TCRdb, TRBD1, cannot be confirmed without DNA. CDR3 length: 12 residues. Germline V lookup: CDR1 DFQATT, CDR2 SNEGSKA (reference sequence). This chain's CDR3 is CSARQGTYEQYF.

The V call is TRBV14, the J call TRBJ2-1; there is no DNA to check the TCRdb D call of TRBD2. The CDR3 is made up of 19 amino acids. The V gene's germline CDR1 is SGHDN and CDR2 FVKESK. This chain's CDR3 is CASSQDFTGRGLTYNEQFF.

The chain combines TRBV3-1 with TRBJ2-4; TCRdb's D gene call, TRBD1, goes unchecked for lack of DNA. This CDR3 is built from 14 residues. From germline, CDR1 is LGHDT and CDR2 YNNKEL (reference sequence). The CDR3 region is CASSGTGTKNIQYF. Drawing the rest from reference TRBV3-1 and TRBJ2-4, the complete variable domain is DTAVSQTPKYLVTQMGNDKSIKCEQNLGHDTMYWYKQDSKKFLKIMFSYNNKELIINETVPNRFSPKSPDKAHLNLHINSLELGDSAVYFCASSGTGTKNIQYFGAGTRLSVL.

The chain uses TRBV29-1 and TRBJ1-4. The germline gives CDR1 SQVTM, CDR2 ANQGSEA. The length of the CDR3 is 13 residues. This CDR3 is CSVSRGANEKLFF.

The CDR3 loop is CASRNTGVPYNEQFF. The chain joins TRBV5-1 to TRBJ2-1; TCRdb gives TRBD1 as the D gene, but with no DNA this cannot be confirmed. This CDR3 is 15 amino acids long. Per germline, CDR1 SGHRS and CDR2 YFSETQ.

The chain carries TRBV5-4 and TRBJ2-1. There are 13 residues in the CDR3. Per germline, CDR1 SGHNT and CDR2 YYREEE (reference sequence). The CDR3 sequence is CASSFTEYNEQFF.

CDR3 in amino acids: CASTRNVGQGTTEAFF. The chain recombines TRBV19 with TRBJ1-1; lacking DNA, the TRBD1 call made by TCRdb goes unchecked. CDR1 LNHDA and CDR2 SQIVND come from the germline V gene (reference sequence). The CDR3 spans 16 residues.

V is TRBV27 and J is TRBJ1-1. The germline V gene encodes CDR1 MNHEY and CDR2 SMNVEV (reference sequence). The CDR3 has 15 residues. The CDR3 sequence: CASSLTTYPLSKAFF.

The CDR3 reads CASSLLPGRVWVLTF. V usage is TRBV27 and J usage is TRBJ2-6; TCRdb gives TRBD2 as the D gene, but with no DNA this cannot be confirmed. The CDR3 is 15 amino acids. Germline CDR1 reads MNHEY; CDR2 reads SMNVEV (reference sequence).

The chain is built from TRBV27 and TRBJ2-5; there is no DNA to check the TCRdb D call of TRBD1. CDR1 is MNHEY and CDR2 is SMNVEV in the germline V gene (reference sequence). This CDR3 contains 15 residues. The CDR3: CASSLSRVTVQTQYF.

The gene calls are TRBV5-4 and TRBJ2-3. This CDR3 has 14 amino acids. CDR1 and CDR2 (germline): SGHNT, YYREEE (reference sequence). CDR3 residues: CASSLSQHTDTQYF.